This T cell receptor beta chain is from a study of a mutant IDH1 vaccine in newly diagnosed glioma. For the study at large: The treated group averaged about 41 years old and was about 60% male, roughly 38% female. Patients got radiotherapy, temozolomide, or both beforehand, and most got both. General study findings and limits: The vaccine induced immune responses, and these occurred in over 90% of patients.

This sample's time point: baseline, week 1 (first vaccination visit). Documented treatment: pre-vaccination baseline after standard-of-care therapy. Donors had new IDH1-mutant astrocytomas of WHO grade 3 or 4 (ATRX-lost). Germline V gives CDR1 SGHTA, CDR2 FQGNSA. CDR3 length: 14 residues. V lost 5 bases to trimming and J lost 5 bases; unmatched junction nucleotides: 4. Profiling relied on immunoSEQ multiplex PCR, and the TCRdb table lists in-frame clones only, not all of them. Of about 59,000 clones listed, 75% to 95% are singletons. A note on this clone: The target antigen is unknown.

The V gene is TRBV7-2, the J gene TRBJ2-4; 9 bases line up with TRBD1. Sequences were derived from PBMCs, sampled from a glioma patient treated with radiotherapy, temozolomide or both. The receptor was isolated from a man aged 50 to 59 with glioma. DNA for the CDR3: TGTGCCAGCAGCCTACGGACAGGGGAAAACATTCAGTACTTC. Its protein is CASSLRTGENIQYF.